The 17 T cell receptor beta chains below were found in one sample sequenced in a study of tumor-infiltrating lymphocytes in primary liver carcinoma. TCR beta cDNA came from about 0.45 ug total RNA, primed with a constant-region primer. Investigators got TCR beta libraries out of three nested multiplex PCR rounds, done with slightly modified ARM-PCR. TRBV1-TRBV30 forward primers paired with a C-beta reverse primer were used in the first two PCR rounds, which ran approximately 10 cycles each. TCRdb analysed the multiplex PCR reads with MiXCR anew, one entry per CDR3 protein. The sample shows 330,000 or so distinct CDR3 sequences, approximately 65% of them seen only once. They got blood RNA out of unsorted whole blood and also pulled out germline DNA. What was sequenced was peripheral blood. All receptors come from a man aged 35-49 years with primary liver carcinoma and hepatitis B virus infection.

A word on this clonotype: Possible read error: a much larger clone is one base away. The DNA of the CDR3 is TGTGCCAGCAGCCGGCGGGACAATGATCAGTTCTTC. Encoded protein: CASSRRDNDQFF. The V gene is TRBV13, the J gene TRBJ2-1; D is possibly TRBD1 or TRBD2 (6 bases each). Germline CDR1 reads PRHDT; CDR2 reads FYEKMQ (reference sequence). The CDR3 has 12 amino acids.

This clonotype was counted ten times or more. The CDR3 DNA follows: TGTGCCAGCAGCCCCGGGCAGGGACGAGAGACCCAGTACTTC. It translates to CASSPGQGRETQYF. The genes are TRBV12-3 or TRBV12-4 and TRBJ2-5, with D perhaps matching TRBD1 or TRBD2 (5 bases each). Trimming cost V 6 bases and J 4 bases, with 15 bases left between them. CDR3 length: 14 amino acids.

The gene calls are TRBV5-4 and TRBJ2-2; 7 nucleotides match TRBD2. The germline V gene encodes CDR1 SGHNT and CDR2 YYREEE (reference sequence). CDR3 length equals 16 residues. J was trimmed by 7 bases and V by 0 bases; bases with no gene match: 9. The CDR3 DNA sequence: TGTGCCAGCAGCTTGGGGCCCACTAGCGATGGCGGGGAGCTGTTTTTT. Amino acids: CASSLGPTSDGGELFF.

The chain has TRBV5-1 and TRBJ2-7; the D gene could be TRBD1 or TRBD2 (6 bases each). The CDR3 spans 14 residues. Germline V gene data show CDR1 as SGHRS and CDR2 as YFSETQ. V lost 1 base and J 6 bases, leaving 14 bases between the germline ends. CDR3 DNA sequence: TGCGCCAGCAGCTTGACGGGGGCCCCGGGCGAGCAGTACTTC. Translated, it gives CASSLTGAPGEQYF.

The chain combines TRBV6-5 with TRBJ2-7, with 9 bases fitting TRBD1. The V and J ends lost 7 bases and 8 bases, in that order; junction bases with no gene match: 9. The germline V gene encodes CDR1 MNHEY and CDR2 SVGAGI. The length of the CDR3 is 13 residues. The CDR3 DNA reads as TGTGCCAGCATTGTCTCACAGGGGGCAAAGCAGTACTTC. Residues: CASIVSQGAKQYF.

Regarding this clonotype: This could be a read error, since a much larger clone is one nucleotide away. The CDR3 sequence: CASSHPKRVPNAGELFF. The CDR3 nucleotides read TGCGCCAGCAGCCACCCTAAGCGGGTCCCTAACGCCGGGGAGCTGTTTTTT. This rearrangement joins TRBV4-1 to TRBJ2-2, with TRBD2 as a possible D gene (6 bases). From germline, CDR1 is MGHRA and CDR2 YSYEKL. The CDR3 is 17 amino acids. Trimming took 3 bases from V and 6 from J, leaving 20 bases between them.

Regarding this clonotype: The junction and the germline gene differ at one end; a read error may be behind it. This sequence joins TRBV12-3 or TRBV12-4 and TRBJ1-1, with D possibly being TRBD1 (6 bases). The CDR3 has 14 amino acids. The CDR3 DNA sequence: TGTGCCAGCAGTACACAGGGAGGGGACACTGAGGCTTTCTTT. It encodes CASSTQGGDTEAFF.

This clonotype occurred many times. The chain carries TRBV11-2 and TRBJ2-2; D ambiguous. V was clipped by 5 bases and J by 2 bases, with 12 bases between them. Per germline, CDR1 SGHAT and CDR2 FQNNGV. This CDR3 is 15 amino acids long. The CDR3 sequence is CASSPLGGNTGELFF. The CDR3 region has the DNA TGTGCCAGCAGCCCGCTGGGCGGAAACACCGGGGAGCTGTTTTTT.

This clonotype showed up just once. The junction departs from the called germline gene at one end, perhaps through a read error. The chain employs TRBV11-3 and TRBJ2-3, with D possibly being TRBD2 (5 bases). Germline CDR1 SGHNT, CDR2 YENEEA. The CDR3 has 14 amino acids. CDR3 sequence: CGSIFGGFSETSTF. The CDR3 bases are TGTGGCAGCATCTTCGGTGGGTTTAGCGAAACATCTACTTTT.

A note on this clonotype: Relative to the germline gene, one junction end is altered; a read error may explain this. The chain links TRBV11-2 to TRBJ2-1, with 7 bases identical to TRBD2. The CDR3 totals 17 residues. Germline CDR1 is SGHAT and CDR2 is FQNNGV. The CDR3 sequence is CASSSSLATISYNERFF. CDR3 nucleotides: TGTGCCAGCAGCTCCTCACTAGCGACCATCTCCTACAATGAGCGGTTCTTC.

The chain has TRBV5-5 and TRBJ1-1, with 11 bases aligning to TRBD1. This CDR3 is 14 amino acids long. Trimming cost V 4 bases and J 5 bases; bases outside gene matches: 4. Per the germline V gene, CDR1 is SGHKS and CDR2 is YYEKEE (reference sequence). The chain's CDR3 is CASSGQGAGTEAFF. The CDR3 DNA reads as TGTGCCAGCAGCGGACAGGGGGCGGGAACTGAAGCTTTCTTT.

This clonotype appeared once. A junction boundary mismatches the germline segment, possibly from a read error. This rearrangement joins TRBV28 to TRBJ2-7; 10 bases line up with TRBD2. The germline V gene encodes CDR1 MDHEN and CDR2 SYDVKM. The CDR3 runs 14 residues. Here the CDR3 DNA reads TGTGCCAGCACCTCTGCGGGACTAGCGTACGGGCAGTACTTC. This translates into CASTSAGLAYGQYF.

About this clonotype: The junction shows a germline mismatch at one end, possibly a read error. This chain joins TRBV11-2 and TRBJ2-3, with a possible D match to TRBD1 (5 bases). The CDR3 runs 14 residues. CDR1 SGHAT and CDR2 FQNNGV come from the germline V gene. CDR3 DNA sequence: TGTGCCAGCAGCCTAACATTCCCCAGGGATACGCTGTATTTT. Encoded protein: CASSLTFPRDTLYF.

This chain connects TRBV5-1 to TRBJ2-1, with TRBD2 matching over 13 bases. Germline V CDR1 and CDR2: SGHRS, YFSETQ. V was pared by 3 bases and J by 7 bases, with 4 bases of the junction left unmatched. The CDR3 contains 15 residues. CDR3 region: CASSYGLAGVNEQFF. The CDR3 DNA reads TGCGCCAGCAGCTATGGACTAGCGGGAGTTAATGAGCAGTTCTTC.

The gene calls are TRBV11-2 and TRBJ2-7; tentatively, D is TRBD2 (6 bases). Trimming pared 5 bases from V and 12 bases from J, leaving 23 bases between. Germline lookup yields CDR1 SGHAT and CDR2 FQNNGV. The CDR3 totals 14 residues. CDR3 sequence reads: CASSLRTEGGVLYF. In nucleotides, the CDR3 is TGTGCCAGCAGCCTCAGGACGGAGGGTGGCGTGCTGTACTTC.

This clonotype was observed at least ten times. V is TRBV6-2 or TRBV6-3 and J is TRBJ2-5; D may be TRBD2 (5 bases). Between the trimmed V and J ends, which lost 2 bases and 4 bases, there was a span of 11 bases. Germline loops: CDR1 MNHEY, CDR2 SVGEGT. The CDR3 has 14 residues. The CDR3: CASSYASLGETQYF. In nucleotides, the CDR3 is TGTGCCAGCAGTTACGCTAGCTTGGGAGAGACCCAGTACTTC.

The CDR3 DNA sequence: TGTGCCAGCAGCGATTTGACAGGGGATGAGCAGTACTTC. It encodes CASSDLTGDEQYF. The chain couples TRBV28 to TRBJ2-7; TRBD1 matches at 8 bases. The germline V gene has CDR1 MDHEN and CDR2 SYDVKM. The CDR3 totals 13 residues. After removal of 6 bases from V and 7 bases from J, the junction contained 8 bases not matched to a gene.